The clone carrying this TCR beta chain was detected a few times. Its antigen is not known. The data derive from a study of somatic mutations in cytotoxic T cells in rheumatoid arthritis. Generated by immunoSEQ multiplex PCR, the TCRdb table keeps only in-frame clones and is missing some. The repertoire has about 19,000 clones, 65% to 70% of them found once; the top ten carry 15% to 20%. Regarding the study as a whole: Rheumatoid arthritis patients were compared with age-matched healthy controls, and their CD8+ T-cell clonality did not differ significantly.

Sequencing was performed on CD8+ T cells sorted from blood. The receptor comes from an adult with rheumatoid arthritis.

CDR3 in DNA: TGTGCCAGCAGCTATGAACTCACGGGCACTGAAGCTTTCTTT. It translates to CASSYELTGTEAFF. The V gene is TRBV6-6, the J gene TRBJ1-1; D ambiguous. This CDR3 comprises 14 residues. Per the germline V gene, CDR1 is MNHNY and CDR2 is SVGAGI (reference sequence). The V end lost 6 bases, the J end lost 4 bases, and 15 bases lay between the germline ends.